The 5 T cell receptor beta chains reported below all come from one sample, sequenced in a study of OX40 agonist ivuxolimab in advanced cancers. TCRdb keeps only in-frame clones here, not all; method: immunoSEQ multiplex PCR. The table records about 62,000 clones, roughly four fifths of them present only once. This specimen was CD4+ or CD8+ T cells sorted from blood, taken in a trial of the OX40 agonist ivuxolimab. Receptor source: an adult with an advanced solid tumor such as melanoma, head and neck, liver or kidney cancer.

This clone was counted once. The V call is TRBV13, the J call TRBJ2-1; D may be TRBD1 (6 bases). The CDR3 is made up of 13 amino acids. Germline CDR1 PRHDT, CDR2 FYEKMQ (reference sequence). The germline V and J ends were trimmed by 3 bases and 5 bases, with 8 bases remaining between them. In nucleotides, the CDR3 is TGTGCCAGCAGCTTTACAGGGAACAATGAGCAGTTCTTC. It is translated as CASSFTGNNEQFF.

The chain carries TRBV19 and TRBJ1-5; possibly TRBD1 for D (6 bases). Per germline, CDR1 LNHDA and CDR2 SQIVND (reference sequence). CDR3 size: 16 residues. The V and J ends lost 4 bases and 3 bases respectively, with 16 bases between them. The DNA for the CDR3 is TGTGCCAGTAGTACGACATGGACAGCCCTCAATCAGCCCCAGCATTTT. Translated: CASSTTWTALNQPQHF.

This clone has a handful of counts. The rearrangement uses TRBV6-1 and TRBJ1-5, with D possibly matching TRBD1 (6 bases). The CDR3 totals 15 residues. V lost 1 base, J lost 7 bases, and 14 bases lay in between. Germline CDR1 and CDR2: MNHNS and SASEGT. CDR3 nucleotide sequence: TGTGCCAGCAGTGAAGATTTCCGGGGGCACCAGCCCCAGCATTTT. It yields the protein CASSEDFRGHQPQHF.

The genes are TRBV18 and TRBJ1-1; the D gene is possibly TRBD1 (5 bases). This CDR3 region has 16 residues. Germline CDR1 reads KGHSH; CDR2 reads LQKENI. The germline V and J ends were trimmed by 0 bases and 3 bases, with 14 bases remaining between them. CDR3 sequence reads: CASSPPIRVGDTEAFF. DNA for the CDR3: TGTGCCAGCTCACCACCGATCAGGGTGGGGGACACTGAAGCTTTCTTT.

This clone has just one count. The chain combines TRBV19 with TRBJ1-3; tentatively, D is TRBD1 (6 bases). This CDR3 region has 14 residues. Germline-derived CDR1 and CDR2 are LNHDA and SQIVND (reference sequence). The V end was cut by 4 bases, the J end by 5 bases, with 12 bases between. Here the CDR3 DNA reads TGTGCCAGTAGTACAGGGGACTCGCGAAACACCATATATTTT. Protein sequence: CASSTGDSRNTIYF. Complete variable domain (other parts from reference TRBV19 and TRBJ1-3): DGGITQSPKYLFRKEGQNVTLSCEQNLNHDAMYWYRQDPGQGLRLIYYSQIVNDFQKGDIAEGYSVSREKKESFPLTVTSAQKNPTAFYLCASSTGDSRNTIYFGEGSWLTVV.